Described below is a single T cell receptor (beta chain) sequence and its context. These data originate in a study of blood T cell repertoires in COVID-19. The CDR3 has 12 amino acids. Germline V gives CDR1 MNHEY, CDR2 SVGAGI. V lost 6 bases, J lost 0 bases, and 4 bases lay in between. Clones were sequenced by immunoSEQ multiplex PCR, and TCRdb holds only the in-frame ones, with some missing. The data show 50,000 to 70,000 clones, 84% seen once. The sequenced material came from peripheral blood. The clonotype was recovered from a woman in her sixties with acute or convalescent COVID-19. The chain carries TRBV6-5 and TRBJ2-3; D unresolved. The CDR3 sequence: CASRSSTDTQYF. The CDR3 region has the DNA TGTGCCAGCAGGTCTAGCACAGATACGCAGTATTTT.